This TCR beta chain derives from a study of patients and donors after allogeneic stem cell transplantation. TCRdb independently ran MiXCR on the RT-PCR reads; one entry per CDR3 protein. Altogether about 410,000 distinct CDR3 sequences are present, roughly 16% being singletons, with the ten largest covering around 7.2%. V lost 2 bases and J lost 2, with 14 bases in between. CDR1 is SGDLS, CDR2 YYNGEE, per germline. The CDR3 contains 15 residues. The chain recombines TRBV9 with TRBJ2-7, with D perhaps matching TRBD2 (6 bases). The sequenced material came from blood, either unsorted or a sorted T cell fraction (not recorded which). This TCR was recovered from a human donor who was either an allogeneic HSCT recipient or a stem cell or donor lymphocyte infusion donor (not recorded which). It is not recorded whose cells these are; they may come from a transplant donor. The CDR3 sequence is CASSVLAGLAYEQYF. The CDR3 DNA follows: TGTGCCAGCAGCGTTCTTGCGGGGCTGGCCTACGAGCAGTACTTC.